This TCR beta chain comes out of a study of identifying expanded T cells in peripheral blood. Findings of the study overall: Clone count variance between roughly 2-week samples rose with total template count. Approximately 1.1 clones differed between technical replicates, versus roughly 17 and 20 over time.

The CDR3 contains 14 residues. Germline V gene data show CDR1 as SGHRS and CDR2 as YFSETQ. V lost 8 bases to trimming and J lost 0 bases, with 14 bases between them. Sequencing used immunoSEQ multiplex PCR; TCRdb keeps in-frame clones, though not all of them. The sample shows about 50,000 clones, over 80% of them seen only once. Healthy donors had no documented immune events, such as infections, while sampled. The count of this clone is one. Its antigen is currently unknown. The sample comprised blood. The chain recombines TRBV5-1 with TRBJ1-1; tentative D call: TRBD1 (5 bases). The receptor was derived from a person between 18 and 75 years old in good health. CDR3 DNA sequence: TGCGCCAGTTGTACAGGCCTCATGAACACTGAAGCTTTCTTT. Its protein product is CASCTGLMNTEAFF.